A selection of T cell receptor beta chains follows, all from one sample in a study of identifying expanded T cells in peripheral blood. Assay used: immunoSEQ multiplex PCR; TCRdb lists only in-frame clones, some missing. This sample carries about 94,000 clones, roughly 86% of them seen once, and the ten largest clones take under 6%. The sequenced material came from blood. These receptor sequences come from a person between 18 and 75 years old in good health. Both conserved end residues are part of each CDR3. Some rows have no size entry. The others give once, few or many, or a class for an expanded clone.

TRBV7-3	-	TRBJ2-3	CASSRKADTQYF
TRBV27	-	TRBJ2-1	CASSSLRAAVSSYNEQFF
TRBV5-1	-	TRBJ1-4	CASTIGTANEKLFF
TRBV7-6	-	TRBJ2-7	CASSLATGGSYEQYF
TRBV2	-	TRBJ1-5	CASSGTGGQPQHF
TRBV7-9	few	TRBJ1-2	CASSLAGETMGYTF
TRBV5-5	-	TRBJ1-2	CASSGSTGTQIYGYTF
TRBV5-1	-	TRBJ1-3	CASSLEAYRGLGGNTIYF
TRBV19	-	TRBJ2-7	CASSLGAGVSYEQYF
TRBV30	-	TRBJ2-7	CAWGPSGREQYF
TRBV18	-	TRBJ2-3	CASSPEQGAHTQYF
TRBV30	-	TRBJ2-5	CAWSVPAQETQYF
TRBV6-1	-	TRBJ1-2	CASSDPAGANYGYTF
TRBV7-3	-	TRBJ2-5	CASSRSPQETQYF
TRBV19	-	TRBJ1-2	CASSIRGAHYGYTF
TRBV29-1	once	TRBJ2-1	CSAWKRESSYNEQFF
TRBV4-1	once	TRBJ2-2	CASSQYQGTGELFF
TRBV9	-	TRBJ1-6	CASSVEVDLVGSPLHF
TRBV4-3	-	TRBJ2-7	CASSQEHPSYEQYF
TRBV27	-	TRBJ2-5	CASSSGDLNQETQYF
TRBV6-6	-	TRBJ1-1	CASRRPVNTEAFF
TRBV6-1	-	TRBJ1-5	CASSETVNQPQHF
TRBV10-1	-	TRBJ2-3	CASSASGKVADTQYF